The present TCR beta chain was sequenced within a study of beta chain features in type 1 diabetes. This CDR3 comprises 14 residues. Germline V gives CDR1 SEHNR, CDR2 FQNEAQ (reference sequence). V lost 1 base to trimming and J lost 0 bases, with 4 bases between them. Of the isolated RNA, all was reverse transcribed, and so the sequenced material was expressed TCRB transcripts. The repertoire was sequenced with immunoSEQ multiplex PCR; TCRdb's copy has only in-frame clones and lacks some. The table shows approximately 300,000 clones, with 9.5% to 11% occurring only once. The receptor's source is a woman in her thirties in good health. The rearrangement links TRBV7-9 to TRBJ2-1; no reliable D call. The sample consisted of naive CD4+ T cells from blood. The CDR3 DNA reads TGTGCCAGCAGCTTAGTTAGCTCCTACAATGAGCAGTTCTTC. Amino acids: CASSLVSSYNEQFF.